A single sample gave rise to the 28 T cell receptor beta chains below, sequenced in a study of identical twins. TCRdb recomputed calls from the 5' RACE reads with MiXCR, one row per CDR3 protein. The sample consists of roughly 250,000 distinct CDR3 sequences, over 12% of them appearing once. Sequencing was carried out using memory (CD45RO+) T cells sorted from blood. These receptors all come from a woman aged 18 to 35 in good health.

V is TRBV4-3 and J is TRBJ2-7; the match to TRBD2 covers 11 bases. V gave up 2 bases and J gave up 6 bases; unmatched junction bases: 9. The CDR3 is 16 residues long. CDR1 and CDR2 (germline): LGHNA, YSLEER. The CDR3 DNA follows: TGCGCCAGCAGCCAACAAAGCGGGCTAGCGGGAGGCGAGCAGTACTTC. It specifies CASSQQSGLAGGEQYF.

The rearrangement joins TRBV4-1 to TRBJ2-5; TRBD2 matches 14 bases. V shed 6 bases and J 3 bases; nucleotides not matched to a gene: 3. CDR1 and CDR2 from the germline V gene are MGHRA and YSYEKL. The CDR3 extends over 15 amino acids. The CDR3 protein is CASRLGLAGEETQYF. The CDR3 nucleotides read TGCGCCAGCAGACTGGGACTAGCGGGGGAAGAGACCCAGTACTTC.

The chain combines TRBV10-3 with TRBJ1-5; no clear D. V lost 3 bases and J 7 bases, leaving 7 bases between the germline ends. The germline gives CDR1 ENHRY, CDR2 SYGVKD. The CDR3 runs to 12 residues. The CDR3 sequence: CAISDRAQPQHF. CDR3 DNA sequence: TGTGCCATCAGTGATAGGGCACAGCCCCAGCATTTT.

The table lists this clonotype with a few counts. The CDR3 region has the DNA TGTGCCAGTAGTCGAAGCGGGAGCTACACCGGGGAGCTGTTTTTT. This sequence encodes CASSRSGSYTGELFF. J is TRBJ2-2 and V is TRBV19; 8 bases align to TRBD2. The V gene end was trimmed by 5 bases and the J gene end by 3 bases; junction bases not matched to a gene: 5. The V gene's germline CDR1 is LNHDA and CDR2 SQIVND (reference sequence). The CDR3 covers 15 residues.

This clonotype came up a few times. The gene calls are TRBV5-1 and TRBJ2-4; the match to TRBD2 covers 9 bases. J gave up 6 bases and V 0 bases, and 7 bases lay outside the gene matches. CDR3 length equals 16 residues. The germline CDR1 and CDR2 sequences are SGHRS and YFSETQ. This chain's CDR3 is CASSLDGGGASNIQYF. The CDR3 DNA reads as TGCGCCAGCAGCTTGGACGGCGGGGGGGCGTCAAACATTCAGTACTTC.

In its sample, this clonotype was seen many times. The chain couples TRBV6-5 to TRBJ1-6; no reliable D call. The CDR3 loop spans 15 amino acids. The V and J ends lost 2 bases and 8 bases respectively, with 13 bases between them. The germline V gene has CDR1 MNHEY and CDR2 SVGAGI. The CDR3 sequence: CASSYLRPRHSPLHF. The CDR3 region has the DNA TGTGCCAGCAGTTACCTCCGTCCTAGGCATTCACCCCTCCACTTT.

The chain has TRBV5-1 and TRBJ2-2, with D perhaps TRBD2 (6 bases). The CDR3 is made up of 15 amino acids. Trimming pared 4 bases from V and 5 bases from J, leaving 15 bases between. The germline CDR1 and CDR2 sequences are SGHRS and YFSETQ. The CDR3 nucleotides are TGCGCCAGCAGCGGCGGAGGGACGAGTACCGGGGAGCTGTTTTTT. This gives the protein CASSGGGTSTGELFF.

In the case of this clonotype: The junction departs from the called germline gene at one end, perhaps through a read error. This chain connects TRBV20-1 to TRBJ1-1; no firm D call. Germline values: CDR1 DFQATT, CDR2 SNEGSKA (reference sequence). The CDR3 length is 13 residues. In DNA, the CDR3 is TGCAGTGCTAGGCGTCCGGTGAACTCTGAAGCTTTCTTT. Its translation is CSARRPVNSEAFF.

This clonotype was detected ten times or more. This chain links TRBV7-8 with TRBJ2-7; D unresolved. The CDR3 runs to 15 residues. The V gene lost 3 bases and the J gene lost 1 base, with 13 bases spanning the gap. Germline values: CDR1 SGHVS, CDR2 FQNEAQ. CDR3 residues: CASSLSFTGSYEQYF. CDR3 sequence (DNA): TGTGCCAGCAGCTTGAGTTTCACCGGGTCCTACGAGCAGTACTTC. The entire variable domain, with the rest obtained from reference TRBV7-8 and TRBJ2-7, is as follows: GAGVSQSPRYKVAKRGQDVALRCDPISGHVSLFWYQQALGQGPEFLTYFQNEAQLDKSGLPSDRFFAERPEGSVSTLKIQRTQQEDSAVYLCASSLSFTGSYEQYFGPGTRLTVT.

There are a few counts of this clonotype. V and J are TRBV7-2 and TRBJ1-1; D is ambiguous. Germline-derived CDR1 and CDR2 are SGHTA and FQGNSA. The germline V and J ends were trimmed by 3 bases and 1 base, with 9 bases remaining between them. The CDR3 consists of 14 residues. This CDR3 is CASSLYAQNTEAFF. The CDR3 DNA reads TGTGCCAGCAGCTTGTACGCACAGAACACTGAAGCTTTCTTT.

This sequence joins TRBV5-1 and TRBJ1-1; D is ambiguous. The V gene lost 0 bases and the J gene lost 7 bases, with 7 bases spanning the gap. Per the germline V gene, CDR1 is SGHRS and CDR2 is YFSETQ. CDR3 size: 12 residues. Here the CDR3 reads CASSLEGSEAFF. The CDR3 bases are TGCGCCAGCAGCTTGGAGGGAAGTGAAGCTTTCTTT.

This clonotype was counted only a few times. The chain employs TRBV5-1 and TRBJ1-4; D uncertain. Germline CDR1 SGHRS, CDR2 YFSETQ. With 5 bases removed from V and 0 bases from J, the gap between germline ends came to 8 bases. This CDR3 has 14 residues. The CDR3 nucleotides read TGCGCCAGCAGGGAAGCGGCAACTAATGAAAAACTGTTTTTT. Its protein is CASREAATNEKLFF.

This clonotype was observed a handful of times. V gene TRBV7-2 combines with J gene TRBJ2-3; 11 bases match TRBD2. V dropped 5 bases and J dropped 6; count of bases not matched to a gene: 4. This CDR3 is built from 14 residues. In germline, CDR1 is SGHTA, CDR2 FQGNSA. This chain's CDR3 is CASSTRLAGDTQYF. The CDR3 nucleotides are TGTGCCAGCAGCACACGACTAGCGGGGGATACGCAGTATTTT.

The DNA of the CDR3 is TGTGCCAGCAGCTCCCCTGCGGCGGGGGCGGGTGGCTACACCTTC. It yields the protein CASSSPAAGAGGYTF. The V call is TRBV3-1, the J call TRBJ1-2, with D perhaps matching TRBD1 (6 bases). Trimming removed 5 bases at V and 7 bases at J, with 20 bases between. Germline V gives CDR1 LGHDT, CDR2 YNNKEL (reference sequence). The length of the CDR3 is 15 residues.

This clonotype was counted only a few times. J is TRBJ2-5 and V is TRBV6-2 or TRBV6-3, with unresolved D. V dropped 8 bases and J dropped 0 bases, with 10 bases sitting between them. CDR3 length: 13 amino acids. CDR1 MNHEY and CDR2 SVGEGT come from the germline V gene. CDR3 sequence reads: CASSNQYQETQYF. The CDR3 DNA reads as TGTGCCAGCTCGAATCAGTACCAAGAGACCCAGTACTTC.

The gene calls are TRBV5-4 and TRBJ2-5; D not certain. Germline loops: CDR1 SGHNT, CDR2 YYREEE (reference sequence). Trimming removed 4 bases from V and 1 base from J, with 8 bases in between. This CDR3 is 13 amino acids long. CDR3: CASSILRQETQYF. CDR3 coding DNA: TGTGCCAGCAGCATCTTGCGCCAAGAGACCCAGTACTTC.

The sample holds a few counts of this clonotype. This sequence joins TRBV12-3 or TRBV12-4 and TRBJ2-5, with 12 positions matching TRBD2. The CDR3 has 16 residues. The V gene end was trimmed by 4 bases and the J gene end by 4 bases; junction bases not matched to a gene: 7. DNA of the CDR3: TGTGCCAGCAGTTCACCCCTAGCGGGGGGGAGAGAGACCCAGTACTTC. This codes for CASSSPLAGGRETQYF.

The chain links TRBV9 to TRBJ2-7; D gene ambiguous. The CDR3 runs to 14 residues. Germline lookup yields CDR1 SGDLS and CDR2 YYNGEE. Deletions cut 4 bases from V and 0 bases from J, with 11 bases between. Written as DNA, the CDR3 is TGTGCCAGCAGCCCTCGGGCCCTCTCCTACGAGCAGTACTTC. It codes for CASSPRALSYEQYF.

The CDR3 reads CASSERGGETQYF. The CDR3 DNA is TGTGCCAGCAGTGAAAGGGGTGGTGAGACCCAGTACTTC. The J gene is TRBJ2-5, the V gene TRBV6-1, with D possibly being TRBD1 (5 bases). The germline CDR1 and CDR2 sequences are MNHNS and SASEGT. CDR3 length: 13 amino acids. V was pared by 2 bases and J by 5 bases, with 9 bases between.

The rearrangement links TRBV5-1 to TRBJ1-1; no reliable D call. Germline loops: CDR1 SGHRS, CDR2 YFSETQ. Trimming left V 3 bases short and J 1 base short, with 7 bases between. This CDR3 contains 13 residues. The CDR3 reads CASSWEGNTEAFF. The CDR3 coding sequence is TGCGCCAGCAGCTGGGAGGGGAACACTGAAGCTTTCTTT.

The rearrangement joins TRBV7-8 to TRBJ2-6, with D possibly matching TRBD1 (5 bases). Trimming cost V 3 bases and J 2 bases, with 8 bases left between them. The CDR3 is made up of 15 amino acids. The germline V gene has CDR1 SGHVS and CDR2 FQNEAQ. CDR3 DNA: TGTGCCAGCAGCTTTCCAGGGACTGGGGCCAACGTCCTGACTTTC. Its protein is CASSFPGTGANVLTF. The entire variable domain, with the rest obtained from reference TRBV7-8 and TRBJ2-6, is as follows: GAGVSQSPRYKVAKRGQDVALRCDPISGHVSLFWYQQALGQGPEFLTYFQNEAQLDKSGLPSDRFFAERPEGSVSTLKIQRTQQEDSAVYLCASSFPGTGANVLTFGAGSRLTVL.

This clonotype occurred a few times. Since the CDR3 does not end with the conserved phenylalanine or tryptophan, this likely comes from a read error. The limits of the CDR3 on the DNA are not certain, so only TCRdb's listed CDR3 is given. J is TRBJ2-3 and V is TRBV7-8; TRBD2, the table's D call, lacks a check against the DNA. The CDR3 totals 13 residues, both ends included. The V gene's germline CDR1 is SGHVS and CDR2 FQNEAQ. The CDR3 sequence: CASSSRTSGGPLI.

CDR3 sequence: CASSWAADSYEQYF. The CDR3 nucleotides are TGCGCCAGCAGCTGGGCAGCGGACTCCTACGAGCAGTACTTC. The chain carries TRBV5-1 and TRBJ2-7, with a weak D call TRBD2 (5 bases). V was shortened by 3 bases and J by 0 bases, with 10 bases between the two germline ends. Germline V gene lookup returns CDR1 SGHRS and CDR2 YFSETQ. The CDR3 sequence is 14 residues long.

The chain has TRBV20-1 and TRBJ2-7; D unclear. CDR1 and CDR2 (germline): DFQATT, SNEGSKA (reference sequence). The CDR3 is made up of 15 amino acids. The germline V and J ends were trimmed by 2 bases and 4 bases, with 18 bases remaining between them. The CDR3 protein is CSARPGAWFGYEQYF. The CDR3 bases are TGCAGTGCTAGACCGGGCGCATGGTTTGGGTACGAGCAGTACTTC.

This clonotype was seen only a few times. The chain is built from TRBV4-2 and TRBJ2-7, with D tentatively TRBD2 (7 bases). Germline V CDR1 and CDR2: LGHNA, YNFKEQ. V gave up 0 bases and J gave up 7 bases, with 16 bases separating them. There are 15 residues in the CDR3. The chain's CDR3 is CASSQEVGGADEQYF. The CDR3, as DNA: TGTGCCAGCAGCCAAGAGGTGGGGGGGGCTGATGAGCAGTACTTC.

There are a few counts of this clonotype. The chain joins TRBV27 to TRBJ2-2; 11 bases are a match to TRBD2. CDR1 and CDR2 (germline): MNHEY, SMNVEV (reference sequence). J gave up 4 bases and V 5 bases, and 12 bases lay outside the gene matches. The CDR3 totals 18 residues. CDR3 nucleotides: TGTGCCAGCAGTCGGTTAGCGGGAGGGCCACAGGGCACCGGGGAGCTGTTTTTT. Translating gives CASSRLAGGPQGTGELFF.

This clonotype has more than one count but fewer than ten. This chain uses TRBV12-3 or TRBV12-4 with TRBJ1-1; no clear D gene. V shed 7 bases and J shed 6 bases, with 15 bases lying between them. The CDR3 totals 13 residues. The CDR3 nucleotides read TGTGCCAGCACCGCAGGAGGTGGTTCTGAAGCTTTCTTT. It is translated as CASTAGGGSEAFF.

CDR3 region: CAIRGLASTSTDTQYF. The CDR3 bases are TGTGCCATCAGAGGACTAGCGTCAACTAGCACAGATACGCAGTATTTT. The chain is built from TRBV10-3 and TRBJ2-3, with 9 bases identical to TRBD2. The germline gives CDR1 ENHRY, CDR2 SYGVKD. V lost 6 bases and J lost 0; bases outside the gene matches: 7. This CDR3 is built from 16 residues.